This is a list of T cell receptor beta chains from one sample in a study of blood T cells in healthy people across ages. From the 5' RACE reads, TCRdb called clonotypes with MiXCR, one entry per CDR3 protein. The sample holds roughly 1.4 million distinct CDR3 sequences, almost 60% seen once. Input material: blood. Receptor source: a man aged 18-30 years in good health. Each CDR3 is given with its conserved first and last residue. A D gene is named only where the DNA matches it firmly. Part of the rows lack a size; the others show once, few, many or a class for expanded clones.

D	V	size	J	DNA	CDR3
-	TRBV5-1	-	TRBJ2-7	TGCGCCAGCAGCTTGAGTGCAGGGGGGATCTACGAGCAGTACTTC	CASSLSAGGIYEQYF
-	TRBV6-2/TRBV6-3	-	TRBJ1-2	TGTGCCAGCAGTTCCTACAGTTACTATGGCTACACCTTC	CASSSYSYYGYTF
TRBD1	TRBV20-1	-	TRBJ2-3	TGCAGTGCCGATTCCGGGACAGGGGGCAGAGATACGCAGTATTTT	CSADSGTGGRDTQYF
TRBD2	TRBV6-2/TRBV6-3	-	TRBJ2-3	TGTGCCAGCAGTGCCCTAGCGGGGGGCGCCCCAAGCACAGATACGCAGTATTTT	CASSALAGGAPSTDTQYF
-	TRBV7-9	once	TRBJ2-1	TGTGCCAGCAGCTTTAGGGTTAGCGGAGAGCAGTTCTTC	CASSFRVSGEQFF
TRBD1	TRBV7-9	few	TRBJ2-3	TGTGCCAGCAGCGGAGGCATCAGACAGGGTCCCAGCGCAGATACGCAGTATTTT	CASSGGIRQGPSADTQYF
-	TRBV10-3	-	TRBJ2-2	TGTGCCATCAGTGAGTCCGGGACTGAGAACACCGGGGAGCTGTTTTTT	CAISESGTENTGELFF
-	TRBV12-3/TRBV12-4	-	TRBJ2-1	TGTGCCAGCAGTTTATACGGGAACCAGAATGAGCAGTTCTTC	CASSLYGNQNEQFF
-	TRBV29-1	-	TRBJ1-2	TGCAGCGTTGGGTCTTCTAGACGTGGCTACACCTTC	CSVGSSRRGYTF
TRBD1	TRBV7-2	once	TRBJ1-1	TGTGCCAGCAGAACAGGGGTCGCTGAAGCTTTCTTT	CASRTGVAEAFF
TRBD1	TRBV12-3/TRBV12-4	-	TRBJ1-4	TGTGCCAGCAGTGACCAGGGGGAGCTTAATGAAAAACTGTTTTTT	CASSDQGELNEKLFF
-	TRBV20-1	-	TRBJ2-1	TGCAGTGCCGAAAGGGGTTACGGTGAGCAGTTCTTC	CSAERGYGEQFF
TRBD1	TRBV20-1	-	TRBJ2-5	TGCAGTGCTAGCAAGGGGGCGGCTTCTCGGGAGACCCAGTACTTC	CSASKGAASRETQYF
-	TRBV7-4	many	TRBJ2-7	TGTGCCAGCAGCTCAAGAGTACAGGGTGAGAGGTCCTACGAGCAGTACTTC	CASSSRVQGERSYEQYF
-	TRBV6-5	-	TRBJ1-1	TGTGCCAGCAGTTACAAGCAGGGCGGCACTGAAGCTTTCTTT	CASSYKQGGTEAFF
TRBD1	TRBV12-3/TRBV12-4	few	TRBJ1-4	TGTGCCAGCAGTTTACCCGGACAGGGGTATGAAAAACTGTTTTTT	CASSLPGQGYEKLFF
TRBD1	TRBV12-5	-	TRBJ1-2	TGTGCTAGTGGTTTGGACCCGACCACAGGGGCGGGAGGCTACACCTTC	CASGLDPTTGAGGYTF